The present T cell receptor beta chain was sequenced within a study of T cells in Graves' hyperthyroidism and ophthalmopathy. Trimming shortened V by 3 bases and J by 9 bases, and 16 bases separated the two germline ends. CDR3 length equals 14 residues. Germline V CDR1 and CDR2: MNHEY, SMNVEV (reference sequence). This clonotype was observed a few times. RNA transcripts served as the template for amplifying TCR beta CDR3 regions. When the TCR CDR3 underwent first-round RT-PCR, the HTBI primer set was used. MiXCR was run by TCRdb on the multiplex PCR reads, yielding one entry per CDR3 protein. The repertoire holds some 370,000 distinct CDR3 sequences, 15% to 20% seen once, with about a third in the top ten. With a duration under 2 months, the hyperthyroidism was newly diagnosed in patients aged 18 to 65. Patients were excluded because of uncontrolled infection, other autoimmune disease, pregnancy or lactation. Progressors' blood was drawn at hyperthyroidism diagnosis, before ophthalmopathy symptoms.

The sequencing sample was made of blood. This TCR derives from a woman aged 25 to 45 with Graves' hyperthyroidism that later progressed to Graves' ophthalmopathy. The rearrangement joins TRBV27 to TRBJ2-3, with D perhaps matching TRBD1 or TRBD2 (5 bases each). Written as DNA, the CDR3 is TGTGCCAGCAGTTTGCGGGCAGGGCAGGACACGCAGTATTTT. Residues: CASSLRAGQDTQYF.